This record concerns one T cell receptor beta chain sequence. Its target is not known. Data came from immunoSEQ multiplex PCR; TCRdb stores just in-frame clones and leaves some out. The sample lists 70,000 to 95,000 clones; roughly 93% were seen once. The CDR3 covers 14 residues. Germline V lookup: CDR1 GTSNPN, CDR2 SVGIG (reference sequence). V gave up 2 bases and J gave up 2 bases, with 12 bases separating them. This sample stems from a study of T cells in localized non-small cell lung cancer. Study-wide results and caveats: Paired adjacent lung recovered a median around 60 of the top 100 tumor clones.

The sample here was PBMCs, taken before any cancer treatment. The J gene is TRBJ1-1, the V gene TRBV30; TRBD1 is a possible D gene (5 bases). This clonotype was obtained from a woman aged 40-70 years with stage II squamous cell lung carcinoma. CDR3 sequence: CAWSSGLSNTEAFF. The DNA of the CDR3 is TGTGCCTGGAGTTCGGGACTCTCAAACACTGAAGCTTTCTTT. Looking up the rest from reference TRBV30 and TRBJ1-1 gives the full variable domain: SQTIHQWPATLVQPVGSPLSLECTVEGTSNPNLYWYRQAAGRGLQLLFYSVGIGQISSEVPQNLSASRPQDRQFILSSKKLLLSDSGFYLCAWSSGLSNTEAFFGQGTRLTVV.